This TCR beta chain was sequenced in a study of shared clonotypes between healthy human individuals (dated by TCRdb to between 2020 and 2021). About the full investigation: The cohort comprised two women and three men aged 18 to 49 years. For each donor, three plates each were used for CD4 naive and CD4 memory, two plates were used for CD8 naive, and one plate was used for CD8 memory. To estimate repertoire size and how much clonotype sharing occurs between individuals, the study deeply sequenced the blood TCR repertoires of a handful of healthy adults. Different laboratories and diverse techniques were used to prepare libraries and sequence TCR repertoires, to increase sequencing depth and limit assay-specific biases. Leukapheresis yielded between about 0.8 and 9.5 billion PBMCs per donor.

Overall results and qualifications from the work: Sampling was limited to blood, and TCR repertoires in tissue likely differ from TCR repertoires in blood. Naive subsets generally had larger estimated clonotype richness than memory subsets. Even with the large sequencing depth, rarefaction of the sorted-subset datasets indicated that sequencing was incomplete. Compared with non-shared clonotypes, the clonotypes found in all four sorted-subset donors had higher generation probabilities. Based on pairwise subsampling, the degree of clonotype sharing among donors was expected to be affected by sequencing depth. The genetic and exposure-history diversity represented was limited by the small number of donors. Across several donors, roughly 5.4% of naive CD4, roughly 3.3% of naive CD8, 2.3% of memory CD4, and 0.4% to 0.45% of memory CD8 clonotypes were shared.

TCR CDR3 regions were amplified from genomic DNA by multiplex PCR using the deep immunoSEQ assay. For each cell subset, the extracted genomic DNA was distributed evenly across all wells of several immunoSEQ 96-well plates, and each plate served as one replicate. Each replicate PCR for sorted subsets received around 200 ng genomic DNA, equal to roughly 29,000 T cell genomes. Purified libraries were measured with a Qubit 3.0 fluorometer, size-checked on a Bioanalyzer 2100, and measured again with the KAPA Library Quantification kit. Every immunoSEQ 96-well plate was sequenced on a separate single-read 150-cycle Illumina NextSeq 550 flow cell. The study's own analysis went as follows. Because the immunoSEQ output included only junctional sequences and no quality scores, the filtering could not be the same as the filtering used for full-length reads. Sequences were annotated with PyIR, a Python wrapper for IgBLAST v1.9, and V/J genes and CDR3 were assigned using IMGT germline references. Reads were filtered out if the reads had weak V/J assignments (E-value above 1e-6), no CDR3, stop codons, out-of-frame junctions, or ambiguous translated residues. V3J clonotypes were defined as sequences sharing the same inferred V gene, J gene, and CDR3 amino acid sequence. The percentage overlap between two repertoires was calculated by dividing the number of shared unique clonotypes by the size of the smaller repertoire. Three approaches were used to assess repertoire richness: RTK rarefaction, the Chao1 estimator, and Recon v2.1 estimates of unobserved clonotypes. Generation probabilities were computed with OLGA for all TCRbeta clonotypes obtained by the gDNA method from a few donors. TCRdb took over this immuneACCESS table, retaining in-frame rearrangements with V and J assigned. Such tables are incomplete; in checked studies, under half of the missing clones stem from an unresolved V gene, and the remainder is unexplained. The V and J calls and clone size come from that table; D and trimming were worked out from the DNA. Within this sample are almost 700,000 clones, with around 92% of them counted one time only. Jointly, the top ten make up approximately 24% of the sample.

CD8 naive samples consisted of CD45RO-negative cells that were positively selected for CCR7, yielding a CD45RA+CCR7+ population without TemRA cells. Donors were healthy HIV-negative adults with no recently reported acute infections or vaccinations. Every donor was a Caucasian adult living in Nashville, Tennessee, USA. After blood collection by leukapheresis, PBMCs were isolated using Ficoll-Histopaque density gradient centrifugation and then cryopreserved in the vapor phase of liquid nitrogen. Purity and quantity of every magnetically sorted T cell population were checked by analytical flow cytometry. Each sorted fraction had its genomic DNA isolated and then quantified by UV absorbance on a Nanodrop 2000c. On this clone: The specificity of this receptor is unknown. Base qualities are not recorded, but no much larger clone differs from it by a single base.

The sequenced sample was naive CD8+ T cells sorted from blood. The meaning of the sample's cell subset or site label: CD45RA+CCR7+. The sequence was collected from a man between 25 and 39 years old in good health.

The CDR3 reads CASSLDLGAYGYTF. The sequenced DNA is TGTGCCAGCAGCTTGGATTTGGGTGCCTATGGCTACACCTTC. The chain joins TRBV5-4 to TRBJ1-2; the D gene cannot be named for sure. The CDR3 contains 14 residues, cysteine and phenylalanine counted. Only the CDR3 part of the read is kept: 42 bases, read in frame from the first base. V is pared back by 0 bases and J by 4 bases, with 10 bases lying between the germline termini. The germline V gene (reference sequence) provides CDR1 SGHNT and CDR2 YYREEE.